The clone carrying this T cell receptor beta chain was detected a few times. No antigen is known for it. Germline-derived CDR1 and CDR2 are SGHKS and YYEKEE (reference sequence). Trimming took 6 bases from V and 0 from J; bases not matched to a gene: 12. The CDR3 sequence is 18 residues long. This record belongs to a study of OX40 agonist ivuxolimab in advanced cancers. Background on the study: Enrolled patients in dose escalation had cancers that were hepatocellular carcinoma, melanoma, renal cell or head and neck cancer. Two cutaneous melanoma patients and one hepatocellular carcinoma patient, three in all, had partial responses.

Study-wide findings and caveats: Circulating CD4+ and CD8+ T cells showed clonal expansion by week 6 at 0.1 to 3.0 mg/kg.

Sequencing used immunoSEQ multiplex PCR; TCRdb keeps in-frame clones, though not all of them. Of about 11,000 clones in the sample, roughly 82% were seen once. The input for sequencing was CD4+ or CD8+ T cells sorted from blood, taken in a trial of the OX40 agonist ivuxolimab. This chain joins TRBV5-5 and TRBJ2-2, with 9 bases identical to TRBD1. The clonotype was recovered from an adult with an advanced solid tumor such as melanoma, head and neck, liver or kidney cancer. As DNA, the CDR3 is TGTGCCAGCACGCCTTCCCGGTGGGACAGGGCGAACACCGGGGAGCTGTTTTTT. Amino acid sequence: CASTPSRWDRANTGELFF.